The present entry profiles one T cell receptor beta chain with its context. This clonotype showed up just a few times. Its antigen target is currently unknown. Qualities for individual bases were not recorded, and no much larger clone is one base off. The method was 5' RACE. TCRdb names Illumina HiSeq 2000 as the instrument used. A universal primer binding site was introduced by template switching, and a unique molecular identifier was present in the final cDNA, enabling accurate counting of TCR cDNA molecules. Specific primers in the conserved constant-segment region were used to synthesize first-strand cDNA for the TCR alpha and beta chains. To control for contamination, every cDNA library was double barcoded, receiving both a SMART-Mk sample barcode and Illumina barcodes. TruSeq adapter sequences along with Illumina sample barcodes were introduced in two successive PCR steps. The TCR alpha and beta cDNA libraries were sequenced on the Illumina HiSeq platform using custom primers. Per the original workflow: Raw reads were processed with MiGEC to extract unique molecular identifiers, and MiXCR was used to determine CDR3 positions. For each individual, recombination models were inferred using an EM algorithm with the repgenHMM and IGoR tools. Shared clonotypes were analyzed with the tcR package in R, and sharing was normalized by the product of cloneset sizes. To study raw recombination without the effects of thymic and clonal selection, out-of-frame nonproductive sequences were analyzed. TCRdb reanalyzed the raw reads on its own, using fastp at Q25 for trimming and MiXCR for clone calling, and kept in-frame beta chains. Duplicate CDR3 protein sequences are folded into a single record with the most common DNA and genes. The V and J calls, along with clone size, are taken from TCRdb and not from the paper's own processing. The sample records some 500,000 distinct CDR3 sequences, roughly 13% of which are singletons. Clones ranked in the top ten supply approximately 1% of the sample.

Relative to germline, V is 3 bases shorter and J is 9 bases shorter, with 9 bases between their ends. CDR3 length: 12 amino acids, cysteine to phenylalanine. Only the CDR3 portion is preserved as DNA: 36 bases, with reading frame beginning at the first base. From a lookup of the germline V gene, CDR1 and CDR2 are KGHSH and LQKENI. The source of the sample is a study of identical twins (dated by TCRdb to 2016 to 2017). Regarding the study in general: To test whether fetal clonotypes persist, the study used deep sequencing on TCR alpha and beta repertoires from monozygotic twins, unrelated adults of various ages, and cord blood. To rule out contamination, the twin experiments were replicated at different times with different library preparation protocols. Overall study outcomes, separate from this receptor: A weaker excess of twin sharing was found in beta out-of-frame sequences because the signal-to-noise ratio was lowered by fewer shared sequences. In monozygotic twins, recombination models systematically underestimated out-of-frame TCR alpha sharing, but the models matched the sharing seen between unrelated individuals. Compared with coincidental sharing between unrelated individuals, out-of-frame TCR alpha sequences shared between twins had an excess of sequences with low generation probability. Abundant cord blood beta clonotypes carried fewer insertions; young adult naive repertoires showed a weaker similar trend, while memory repertoires showed none. Invariant T cells such as MAIT and iNKT could partly confound zero-insertion analyses, although diverse VJ usage argued against such confounding for most clonotypes. Because the same donors could not be followed over many years, the conclusions relied on cross-sectional statistical analysis.

Only healthy Caucasian donors were included. The twin cohort consisted of three pairs of female monozygotic twins, all aged roughly 18 to 29 years. Positive isolation kits from Invitrogen were used to isolate CD4+ and CD8+ T cell populations. Separately, the same data were catalogued under a study of yellow fever vaccine responses in identical twins. As described in the second report: The authors reported that the T cell response to vaccination in identical twins appeared partly convergent and partly personalized. The study precisely tracked vaccine-responding T cell clones in identical twins.

Material: CD4+ T cells sorted from blood. The chain is encoded by TRBV18 joined to TRBJ2-1, with the D gene call left open. The origin of this receptor is a woman younger than 30 in good health. The CDR3 reads CASSPTRSEQFF. The nucleotides are TGTGCCAGCTCACCGACTCGAAGTGAGCAGTTCTTC.